Sequencing of this T cell receptor beta chain was carried out in a study of shared clonotypes between healthy human individuals. Sequenced by immunoSEQ multiplex PCR; TCRdb stores in-frame clones only, minus some. The sample shows fewer than 2.5 million clones, more than 85% of them seen only once. This clone was seen once. With 5 bases removed from V and 7 bases from J, the gap between germline ends came to 11 bases. CDR1 and CDR2 (germline): SGHTA, FQGNSA. The CDR3 is 12 residues long. Sequences were obtained from naive CD4+ T cells from PBMCs. As for subset: CD45RA+ positively selected. The source is a man younger than 35 in good health. Some clones in this sample may be carry-over from other donors' samples. The chain couples TRBV7-2 to TRBJ1-2; D ambiguous. The CDR3 DNA follows: TGTGCCAGCAGCCGAGGGCGGGCTGGCTACACCTTC. Translating gives CASSRGRAGYTF.